What follows is one T cell receptor (beta chain) and its context. The antigen this receptor binds is unknown. No qualities accompany the bases; no much larger clone lies one base away. Including cysteine and phenylalanine, the CDR3 has 16 amino acids. Kept here is only the CDR3 DNA, which spans 48 bases and is read in frame from base 1. Germline trimming: 0 bases from V, 2 bases from J; junction bases outside gene matches: 7. CDR1 SGHNT and CDR2 YYREEE are derived from the germline V gene (reference sequence). The lymph node samples were taken from the axillary draining lymph nodes of breast cancer patients. The data were taken from a study of breast tumors, draining lymph nodes, adjacent tissues (dated by TCRdb to about 2016). Background for the entire study: The study compared TCR beta repertoires across tumor, adjacent nontumor tissue and axillary lymph nodes from breast cancer patients. In human breast cancer, the study set out to evaluate how tumor, surrounding tissue and draining lymph node repertoires relate to one another and whether T cells may move between these sites. Study-level results and caveats: Tumor T-cell repertoires showed less diversity than lymph node repertoires and more diversity than nontumor tissue repertoires, and tumor T-cell repertoires showed preferential V and J gene usage. The conclusion that tumor T cells originate in lymph nodes was framed as consistent with a hypothesis rather than directly demonstrated. Tumor and nontumor tissue repertoires were found to be significantly more similar in luminal-like than in basal-like breast cancer. The data were judged consistent with most tumor T cells deriving from the lymph node and then expanding within tumor tissue.

Sequencer: Illumina HiSeq 2000. Multiplex PCR amplification was used to build the TCR beta chain libraries. The amplified TCR beta chain products were analyzed by high-throughput sequencing. The raw public data were reprocessed by TCRdb itself: fastp quality trimming at Q25, MiXCR clonotype calling, in-frame beta chains only. A single entry per CDR3 protein holds the most common genes and DNA from its merged rows. This sample is represented by fewer than 90,000 distinct CDR3 sequences; over 25% of them were singletons. The ten top clones hold 7.5% to 10% of the sample. This clonotype originated in a female donor with breast cancer. Some clones in this sample may be carry-over from other donors' samples. Material: axillary lymph node tissue. The V and J genes are TRBV5-4 and TRBJ2-5; the central 7 bases match TRBD1. CDR3 reads: CASSLEAGGRQETQYF. The DNA sequence reads TGTGCCAGCAGCTTGGAGGCAGGGGGACGACAAGAGACCCAGTACTTC.